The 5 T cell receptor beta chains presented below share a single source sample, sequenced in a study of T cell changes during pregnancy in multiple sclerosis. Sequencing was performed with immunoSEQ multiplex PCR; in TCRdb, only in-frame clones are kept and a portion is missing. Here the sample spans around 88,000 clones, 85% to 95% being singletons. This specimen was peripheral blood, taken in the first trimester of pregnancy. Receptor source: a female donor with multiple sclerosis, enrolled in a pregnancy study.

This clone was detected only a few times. For the CDR3, the DNA is TGTGCCAGCTCACTGACAGGGGATGGCTACACCTTC. It encodes CASSLTGDGYTF. V usage is TRBV18 and J usage is TRBJ1-2; 8 nucleotides line up with TRBD1. This CDR3 has 12 amino acids. Germline V CDR1 and CDR2: KGHSH, LQKENI. V lost 4 bases to trimming and J lost 6 bases; unmatched junction nucleotides: 1.

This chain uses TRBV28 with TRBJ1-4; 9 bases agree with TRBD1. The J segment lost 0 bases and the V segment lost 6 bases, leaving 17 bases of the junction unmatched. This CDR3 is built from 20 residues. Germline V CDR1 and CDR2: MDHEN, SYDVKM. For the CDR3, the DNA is TGTGCCAGCAGCCCGGGGACAGGGAACCTCCGGGCAGCAACTAATGAAAAACTGTTTTTT. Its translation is CASSPGTGNLRAATNEKLFF.

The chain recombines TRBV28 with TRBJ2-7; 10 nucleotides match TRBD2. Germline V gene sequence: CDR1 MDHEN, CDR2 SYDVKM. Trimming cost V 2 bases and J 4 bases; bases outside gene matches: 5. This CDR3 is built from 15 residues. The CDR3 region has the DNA TGTGCCAGCAGTTTAATAGCGGGAGGTGGGTACGAGCAGTACTTC. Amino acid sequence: CASSLIAGGGYEQYF. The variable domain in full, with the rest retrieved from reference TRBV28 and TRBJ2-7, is DVKVTQSSRYLVKRTGEKVFLECVQDMDHENMFWYRQDPGLGLRLIYFSYDVKMKEKGDIPEGYSVSREKKERFSLILESASTNQTSMYLCASSLIAGGGYEQYFGPGTRLTVT.

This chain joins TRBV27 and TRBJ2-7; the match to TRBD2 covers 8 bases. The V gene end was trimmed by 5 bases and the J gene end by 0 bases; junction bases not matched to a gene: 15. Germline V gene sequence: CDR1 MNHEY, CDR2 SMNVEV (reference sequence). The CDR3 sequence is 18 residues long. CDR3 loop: CASSPRTSPRGGSYEQYF. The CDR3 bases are TGTGCCAGCAGTCCCAGGACTAGCCCCAGGGGAGGCTCCTACGAGCAGTACTTC.

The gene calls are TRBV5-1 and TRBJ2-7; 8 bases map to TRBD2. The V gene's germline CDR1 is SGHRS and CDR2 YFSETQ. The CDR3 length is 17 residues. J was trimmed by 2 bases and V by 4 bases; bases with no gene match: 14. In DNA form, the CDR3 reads TGCGCCAGCAGCCTGGGTGTGAGCGGGAGTTCGGCCTACGAGCAGTACTTC. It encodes CASSLGVSGSSAYEQYF.